This T cell receptor beta chain came from a study of CD8 T cells in Susac syndrome. Healthy donors formed controls matched for age and sex. Negative isolation yielded CD4+ and CD8+ T cells, and FACS enriched TEMRA cells. The CDR3 is 17 residues long. Trimming removed 5 bases from V and 4 bases from J; junction bases left unmatched: 13. Per germline, CDR1 PRHDT and CDR2 FYEKMQ (reference sequence). The authors reverse transcribed roughly 0.5 to 1 ug RNA with random hexamers. TCRdb processed the immunoSEQ multiplex PCR reads anew with MiXCR; each CDR3 protein has one entry. The sample holds roughly 140,000 distinct CDR3 sequences; 94% are singletons and the top ten take approximately 0.3%.

The sequenced sample consisted of CD8+ T cells from PBMCs. The clonotype comes from a human donor in good health. The gene calls are TRBV13 and TRBJ1-3, with 8 bases that match TRBD1. CDR3 in amino acids: CASSPARTGLEGNTIYF. CDR3 sequence (DNA): TGTGCCAGCAGCCCTGCCCGGACAGGGCTTGAAGGAAACACCATATATTTT.